What follows describes a single T cell receptor beta chain. A few counts support this clonotype. Its antigen is still unknown. No per-base quality is available; no much larger clone lies one base away. The treatment or condition label, read with the paper, signifies: in vitro stimulation with specific CMV peptide epitopes to enrich CMV-specific T cells. This entry belongs to a study of T cell repertoires in cytomegalovirus infection (dated by TCRdb to about 2019). For the study in its entirety: Recently identified HLA-C-restricted CMV epitopes, whose presentation resists viral immunomodulation, were targeted by peptide stimulations together with well-studied HLA-B-restricted epitopes. Donor HLA type was relevant to the analysis, because carriage of CMV infection together with the matching HLA type was indicated by public TCR beta signatures.

Overall results and qualifications from the work: Carriers of CMV infection plus the relevant HLA type were discriminated by the cumulative frequency of public TCR beta family members in the study cohort and in an independent roughly 400-donor cohort. The ex vivo response was dominated by HLA-C-restricted CMV-specific TCR beta clonotypes, and the single most frequent clonotype in two of eight donors was supplied by these HLA-C-restricted clonotypes.

The germline V gene supplies CDR1 MNHNS and CDR2 SASEGT. The CDR3 covers 13 residues, taking in both the cysteine and the phenylalanine. The sequence is cut down to CDR3 DNA, 39 bases in frame from base 1. Cut back by 1 base and 3 bases, the V and J ends lie 6 bases apart. Sequencing was carried out with an Illumina HiSeq 1500. TCRdb took the public reads, trimmed them with fastp at Q25, ran MiXCR for clone calling and kept in-frame beta chains. Every CDR3 protein is listed once, alongside the most common genes and DNA of its rows. A total of a few hundred thousand distinct CDR3 sequences appear in this sample, around 35% of them only once. The top ten clonotypes cover 17% of the sample.

Rearrangement joined TRBV6-1 to TRBJ1-1; a confident D gene designation cannot be given. This TCR was recovered from a human donor in good health (CMV status not recorded). Some clones in this sample may be carry-over from other donors' samples. Material: cultured PBMCs, obtained from culture after CMV antigen stimulation. At the DNA level, the sequence is TGTGCCAGCAGTGAAGAACCAGACACTGAAGCTTTCTTT. This codes for CASSEEPDTEAFF.